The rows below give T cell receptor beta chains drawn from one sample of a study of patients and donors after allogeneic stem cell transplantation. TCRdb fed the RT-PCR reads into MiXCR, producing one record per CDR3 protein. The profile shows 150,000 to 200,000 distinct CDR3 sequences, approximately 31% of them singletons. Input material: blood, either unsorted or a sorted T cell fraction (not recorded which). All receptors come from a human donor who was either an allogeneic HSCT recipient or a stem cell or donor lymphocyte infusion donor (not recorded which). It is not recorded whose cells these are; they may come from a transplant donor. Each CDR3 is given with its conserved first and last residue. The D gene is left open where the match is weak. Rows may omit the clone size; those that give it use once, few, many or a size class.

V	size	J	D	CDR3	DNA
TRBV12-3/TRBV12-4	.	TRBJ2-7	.	CASRGPDAEQYF	TGTGCCAGCAGGGGCCCGGACGCCGAGCAGTACTTC
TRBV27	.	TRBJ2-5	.	CASRNWETQYF	TGTGCCAGCAGGAATTGGGAGACCCAGTACTTC
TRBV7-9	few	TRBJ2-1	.	CASSFRGLYNEQFF	TGTGCCAGCAGCTTCCGAGGCCTATACAATGAGCAGTTCTTC
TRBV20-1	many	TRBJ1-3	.	CSAPNVESGNTIYF	TGCAGTGCTCCAAACGTGGAGTCTGGAAACACCATATATTTT
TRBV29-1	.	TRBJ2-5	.	CSVDRYQETQYF	TGCAGCGTTGACAGATACCAAGAGACCCAGTACTTC
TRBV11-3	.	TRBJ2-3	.	CASSLASIDTQYF	TGTGCCAGCAGCTTAGCTTCAATAGATACGCAGTATTTT
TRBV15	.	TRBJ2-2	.	CATSRDLANTGELFF	TGTGCCACCAGCAGAGATCTGGCGAACACCGGGGAGCTGTTTTTT
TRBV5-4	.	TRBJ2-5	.	CASSLEAGWNSQETQYF	TGTGCCAGCAGCTTGGAGGCCGGATGGAACTCCCAAGAGACCCAGTACTTC
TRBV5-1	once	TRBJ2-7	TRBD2	CASSTGLAYEQYF	TGCGCCAGCAGCACGGGACTAGCCTACGAGCAGTACTTC
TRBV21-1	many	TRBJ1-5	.	CASSKDVPKGWGKRHQPQHF	TGTGCCAGCAGCAAAGACGTCCCGAAGGGGTGGGGGAAAAGGCATCAGCCCCAGCATTTT
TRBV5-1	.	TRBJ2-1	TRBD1	CASSSMDRVVLHEQFF	TGCGCCAGCAGCTCGATGGACAGGGTCGTATTACATGAGCAGTTCTTC
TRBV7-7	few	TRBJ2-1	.	CASSLEVVRGAYNEQFF	TGTGCTAGCAGCTTAGAGGTGGTTCGGGGAGCCTACAATGAGCAGTTCTTC
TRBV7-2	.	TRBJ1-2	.	CASSFISDGYTF	TGTGCCAGCAGCTTCATCTCCGATGGCTACACCTTC
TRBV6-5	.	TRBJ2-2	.	CASSGWTGELFF	TGTGCCAGCAGCGGTTGGACCGGGGAGCTGTTTTTT
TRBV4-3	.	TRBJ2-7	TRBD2	CASSQTFGLAGEIGEQYF	TGCGCCAGCAGCCAGACCTTCGGACTAGCGGGAGAAATCGGCGAGCAGTACTTC
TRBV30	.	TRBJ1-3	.	CATQGILGNTIYF	TGTGCCACCCAGGGGATTCTGGGAAACACCATATATTTT
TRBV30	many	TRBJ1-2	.	CAWSPVDRRYGYTF	TGTGCCTGGAGTCCCGTCGACCGTCGATATGGCTACACCTTC
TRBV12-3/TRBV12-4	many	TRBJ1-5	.	CASSRDGSNQPQHF	TGTGCCAGCAGCCGGGATGGAAGCAATCAGCCCCAGCATTTT
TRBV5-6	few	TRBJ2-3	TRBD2	CASSLVAGVGGDTQYF	TGTGCCAGCAGCTTGGTGGCGGGAGTGGGAGGAGATACGCAGTATTTT
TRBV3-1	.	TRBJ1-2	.	CASSHDSFRYTF	TGTGCCAGCAGCCACGACAGTTTCCGCTACACCTTC
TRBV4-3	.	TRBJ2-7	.	CASSQDLGHEQYF	TGCGCCAGCAGCCAAGATCTGGGCCACGAGCAGTACTTC
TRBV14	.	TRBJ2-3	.	CASSQVPGDTQYF	TGTGCCAGCAGCCAGGTCCCCGGCGATACGCAGTATTTT
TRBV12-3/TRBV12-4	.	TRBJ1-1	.	CASSFSVRGMTEAFF	TGTGCCAGCAGTTTTTCTGTTAGGGGAATGACTGAAGCTTTCTTT
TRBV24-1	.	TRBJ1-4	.	CATSDPAGGNEKLFF	TGTGCCACCAGTGACCCGGCAGGAGGCAATGAAAAACTGTTTTTT
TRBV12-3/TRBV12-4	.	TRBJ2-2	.	CASTPSGELFF	TGTGCCAGCACCCCCTCCGGGGAGCTGTTTTTT
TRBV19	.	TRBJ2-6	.	CASSSLSGANVLTF	TGTGCCAGTAGTAGTCTCTCTGGGGCCAACGTCCTGACTTTC
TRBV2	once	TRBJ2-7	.	CASRLQGYEQYF	TGTGCCAGCAGACTACAGGGATACGAGCAGTACTTC
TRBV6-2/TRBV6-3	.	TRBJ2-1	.	CASSLTTRPEQFF	TGTGCCAGCAGCCTTACGACTCGACCTGAGCAGTTCTTC
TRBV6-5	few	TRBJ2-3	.	CASSYPRTTVSTDTQYF	TGTGCCAGCAGTTACCCCCGCACGACTGTTAGCACAGATACGCAGTATTTT
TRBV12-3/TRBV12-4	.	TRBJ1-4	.	CASSHLAGGTNEKLFF	TGTGCCAGCAGTCACCTCGCGGGGGGTACTAATGAAAAACTGTTTTTT
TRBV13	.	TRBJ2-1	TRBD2	CASNGREAYNEQFF	TGTGCCAGCAATGGGCGGGAGGCCTACAATGAGCAGTTCTTC
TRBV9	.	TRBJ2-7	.	CASRDSITYEQYF	TGTGCCAGCCGGGACTCCATAACCTACGAGCAGTACTTC
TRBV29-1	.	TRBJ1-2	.	CSVPLEYGYTF	TGCAGCGTTCCCCTCGAATATGGCTACACCTTC
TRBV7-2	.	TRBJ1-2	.	CASSSGPYKGYGYTF	TGTGCCAGCAGCTCCGGACCTTATAAGGGTTATGGCTACACCTTC
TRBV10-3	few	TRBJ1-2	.	CAISEGQFNGGYTF	TGTGCCATCAGTGAGGGACAGTTCAACGGTGGCTACACCTTC
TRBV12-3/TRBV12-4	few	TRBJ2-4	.	CASSSWSWVAKNIQYF	TGTGCCAGCAGTTCCTGGTCCTGGGTAGCCAAAAACATTCAGTACTTC
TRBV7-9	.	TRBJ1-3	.	CASNLGAGLSGNTIYF	TGTGCCAGCAACTTAGGGGCAGGCCTCTCTGGAAACACCATATATTTT
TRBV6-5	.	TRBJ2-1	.	CASSYMVPPRNEQFF	TGTGCCAGCAGTTACATGGTCCCACCCCGCAATGAGCAGTTCTTC
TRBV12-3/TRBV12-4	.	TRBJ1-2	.	CASSFSERGGYTF	TGTGCCAGCAGTTTCAGTGAAAGAGGTGGCTACACCTTC
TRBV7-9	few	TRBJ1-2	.	CASSLRVGYGYTF	TGTGCCAGCAGCCTCCGGGTAGGATATGGCTACACCTTC
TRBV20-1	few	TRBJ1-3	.	CSARVRRGSGNTIYF	TGCAGTGCTAGAGTCAGACGGGGCTCTGGAAACACCATATATTTT
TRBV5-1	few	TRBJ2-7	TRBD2	CASSPGTSGSTTYEQYF	TGCGCCAGCAGCCCGGGGACTAGCGGGAGTACTACCTACGAGCAGTACTTC
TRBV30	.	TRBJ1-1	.	CAWSPPGTANTEAFF	TGTGCCTGGAGTCCACCTGGGACCGCAAACACTGAAGCTTTCTTT
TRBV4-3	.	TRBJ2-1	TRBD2	CASSPPGLATNEQFF	TGCGCCAGCAGCCCACCGGGACTAGCGACAAATGAGCAGTTCTTC
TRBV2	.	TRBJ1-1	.	CASTGGDPEAFF	TGTGCCAGCACCGGCGGGGACCCTGAAGCTTTCTTT
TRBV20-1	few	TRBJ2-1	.	CSAGDTNEQFF	TGCAGTGCCGGGGACACAAATGAGCAGTTCTTC
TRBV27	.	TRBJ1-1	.	CASSLVQNTEAFF	TGTGCCAGCAGTTTGGTCCAGAACACTGAAGCTTTCTTT
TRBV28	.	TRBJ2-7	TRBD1	CASRPDRGRQYF	TGTGCCAGCAGGCCCGACAGGGGACGGCAGTACTTC